Reported below is one T cell receptor beta chain. Its antigen remains unknown. This record belongs to a study of cytomegalovirus exposure and HLA in healthy donors. Study results and limitations: Later, TCR association rates were found to vary by HLA locus, highest for DRB1 and lowest for HLA-C. A previous analysis found most TCR beta V segments productive roughly 90% or roughly 30% of the time.

Between the trimmed V and J ends, which lost 0 bases and 3 bases, there was a span of 15 bases. Germline CDR1 MNHEY, CDR2 SVGAGI. The CDR3 contains 16 residues. Vbeta (60) and Jbeta (13) primers were used in the PCR. Methods used by the authors: Later, an analysis found tens of millions of unique TCR beta chains, and 8.5 million to 14 million of these were shared. Using immunoSEQ multiplex PCR, the repertoire was profiled, and TCRdb retains in-frame clones only, with some absent. Clonal size and the V and J genes are those of that table, whereas D and trimming came from the DNA. The sample shows 90,000 to 120,000 clones, 75% to 85% of them seen only once.

V and J are TRBV6-5 and TRBJ2-7, with D tentatively TRBD1 (7 bases). The receptor was isolated from a woman aged 18-35 years in good health and CMV-seronegative. The specimen sequenced was PBMCs. CDR3 in DNA: TGTGCCAGCAGTTACTCTGGGCAGGGGGGAGGCTACGAGCAGTACTTC. This translates into CASSYSGQGGGYEQYF.